Listed here are 14 T cell receptor beta chains from one sample, sequenced in a study of T cells in localized non-small cell lung cancer. Assay: immunoSEQ multiplex PCR; the TCRdb copy retains only in-frame clones and omits some. This sample yields tens of thousands of clones, of which approximately 90% are seen a single time; about 5.6% belongs to the top ten. This sample comprised peripheral blood, obtained before any cancer treatment. Source of these receptors: a woman aged 40-69 years with stage I lung adenocarcinoma.

CDR3 region: CASSINSFRYEQYF. The CDR3 coding sequence is TGTGCCAGTAGTATAAACAGCTTCCGTTACGAGCAGTACTTC. The gene calls are TRBV19 and TRBJ2-7; D not resolved. Trimming shortened V by 2 bases and J by 4 bases, and 12 bases separated the two germline ends. The CDR3 runs 14 residues. CDR1 and CDR2 (germline): LNHDA, SQIVND (reference sequence).

V and J are TRBV7-3 and TRBJ1-5, with 9 positions matching TRBD1. V shed 5 bases and J 6 bases; nucleotides not matched to a gene: 11. The length of the CDR3 is 16 residues. CDR1 is SGHTA, CDR2 FQGTGA, per germline. The CDR3 here is CASSLPDRGLCQPQHF. The CDR3 DNA sequence: TGTGCCAGCAGCCTCCCGGACAGGGGTCTATGTCAGCCCCAGCATTTT.

The chain uses TRBV27 and TRBJ1-2; TRBD1 is a possible D gene (5 bases). The germline gives CDR1 MNHEY, CDR2 SMNVEV (reference sequence). The CDR3 consists of 13 residues. Trimming cost V 6 bases and J 4 bases, with 12 bases left between them. The CDR3 DNA reads as TGTGCCAGCAGCCTAACAGGATCCTATGGCTACACCTTC. Protein: CASSLTGSYGYTF.

This clone was counted once. This sequence joins TRBV5-6 and TRBJ1-5; 9 bases agree with TRBD1. CDR3 length equals 15 residues. Unmatched junction bases numbered 7, after V lost 4 bases and J lost 5 bases. Looked up from germline, CDR1 is SGHDT and CDR2 is YYEEEE. The CDR3 loop is CASSRMTGGYQPQHF. CDR3 DNA sequence: TGTGCCAGCAGCCGCATGACAGGGGGATATCAGCCCCAGCATTTT.

V is TRBV11-2 and J is TRBJ2-3; D is perhaps TRBD2 (6 bases). Germline V gene sequence: CDR1 SGHAT, CDR2 FQNNGV. V lost 5 bases and J lost 1, with 16 bases in between. The CDR3 runs to 16 residues. The CDR3 DNA follows: TGTGCCAGCAGCCGCACCCTACAGCGGGGCACAGATACGCAGTATTTT. Protein product: CASSRTLQRGTDTQYF.

V usage is TRBV2 and J usage is TRBJ2-5; D ambiguous. Germline CDR1 and CDR2: SNHLY and FYNNEI. Trimming stripped 4 bases from V and 9 bases from J, with 6 bases between. The CDR3 consists of 10 residues. The CDR3 bases are TGTGCCAGCAGTGTTTCGGCCCAGTACTTC. It encodes CASSVSAQYF.

The chain has TRBV2 and TRBJ2-5; no clear D. CDR1 is SNHLY and CDR2 is FYNNEI in the germline V gene. CDR3 length: 14 amino acids. The ends were cut back, 5 bases at V and 2 bases at J, with 12 bases in the middle. The CDR3 loop reads CASSFLQVQETQYF. The DNA of the CDR3 is TGTGCCAGCAGTTTTTTGCAGGTGCAAGAGACCCAGTACTTC.

This clone was observed a handful of times. The rearrangement links TRBV6-1 to TRBJ1-3, with D uncertain. The ends were cut back, 7 bases at V and 3 bases at J, with 10 bases in the middle. The CDR3 runs to 13 residues. Germline CDR1 and CDR2: MNHNS and SASEGT. The CDR3 DNA follows: TGTGCCAGCACGGTGGGTTTTGGAAACACCATATATTTT. The encoded protein is CASTVGFGNTIYF.

The genes are TRBV11-2 and TRBJ1-1; no reliable D call. CDR1 and CDR2 (germline): SGHAT, FQNNGV. V shed 1 base and J shed 8 bases, with 8 bases lying between them. The length of the CDR3 is 12 residues. The CDR3 is CASSLVPHEAFF. CDR3 bases: TGTGCCAGCAGCTTAGTTCCCCACGAAGCTTTCTTT.

This chain uses TRBV30 with TRBJ1-2; 7 positions match TRBD1. V lost 1 base to trimming and J lost 8 bases; unmatched junction nucleotides: 7. The CDR3 totals 13 residues. Germline values: CDR1 GTSNPN, CDR2 SVGIG (reference sequence). The CDR3 loop reads CAWSGDSREGYTF. The CDR3 DNA reads as TGTGCCTGGAGTGGGGACAGCCGAGAAGGCTACACCTTC.

CDR3 loop: CASSQGQGYEQYF. CDR3 DNA sequence: TGTGCCAGCAGTCAGGGACAGGGTTACGAGCAGTACTTC. This chain joins TRBV6-5 and TRBJ2-7, with 9 bases aligning to TRBD1. The CDR3 runs to 13 residues. V dropped 5 bases and J dropped 4; count of bases not matched to a gene: 3. CDR1 MNHEY and CDR2 SVGAGI come from the germline V gene.

V gene TRBV7-2 combines with J gene TRBJ2-1; no clear D. This CDR3 is built from 13 residues. CDR1 and CDR2 from the germline V gene are SGHTA and FQGNSA. Trimming left V 7 bases short and J 15 bases short, with 22 bases between. CDR3 nucleotides: TGTGCCAGCAAAGAAGCCCCCAAGGCCCACCCGTTCTTC. Translated: CASKEAPKAHPFF.

The rearrangement uses TRBV5-4 and TRBJ1-1; 7 positions agree with TRBD1. The length of the CDR3 is 17 residues. Germline assignment: CDR1 SGHNT and CDR2 YYREEE (reference sequence). V was pared by 3 bases and J by 3 bases, with 14 bases of the junction left unmatched. CDR3 sequence: CASSSLDRGQRHTEAFF. In DNA, the CDR3 is TGTGCCAGCAGCTCGTTAGACCGGGGACAGCGTCACACTGAAGCTTTCTTT.

This chain connects TRBV7-8 to TRBJ1-4; TRBD1 aligns across 7 bases. Germline-derived CDR1 and CDR2 are SGHVS and FQNEAQ. The CDR3 totals 14 residues. The J segment lost 7 bases and the V segment lost 4 bases, leaving 6 bases of the junction unmatched. CDR3 bases: TGTGCCAGCAGCTCAGACAGGGCGGGTGAAAAACTGTTTTTT. The encoded protein is CASSSDRAGEKLFF.